The clone carrying this T cell receptor (beta chain) has ten or more counts. TCRdb passed the multiplex PCR reads through MiXCR, listing each CDR3 protein once. The sample holds 200,000 or so distinct CDR3 sequences, approximately 31% seen once. Breast cancer patients provided tissue from their axillary draining lymph nodes. This sample was taken from a study of breast tumors, draining lymph nodes, adjacent tissues. This CDR3 region has 13 residues. Per germline, CDR1 SGHRS and CDR2 YFSETQ. The V end was cut by 9 bases, the J end by 1 base, with 12 bases between. Sequenced: axillary lymph node tissue. The chain links TRBV5-1 to TRBJ2-3; D remains ambiguous. This TCR came from a female donor with breast cancer. Some clones in this sample may be carry-over from other donors' samples. CDR3 residues: CANGSGGTDTQYF. Here the CDR3 DNA reads TGCGCCAACGGATCTGGGGGCACAGATACGCAGTATTTT.